Below, 7 T cell receptor beta chains from the same sample are listed, as sequenced in a study of T cells after yellow fever vaccination. Via MiXCR, TCRdb re-called the 5' RACE reads, giving one row per CDR3 protein. Counted here are 450,000 to 550,000 distinct CDR3 sequences, around a fifth occurring once; the ten biggest clones make up around 17%. The material was PBMCs, obtained roughly 20 days after the first yellow fever vaccination. The receptor source for this set is a man younger than 35 who received the YFV17D yellow fever vaccine.

V and J are TRBV5-1 and TRBJ1-1; no firm D call. Trimming removed 0 bases at V and 7 bases at J, with 10 bases between. CDR3 length equals 13 residues. Germline V lookup: CDR1 SGHRS, CDR2 YFSETQ. Written as DNA, the CDR3 is TGCGCCAGCAGCTTGGAGGGAGGGATTGAAGCTTTCTTT. Its protein is CASSLEGGIEAFF.

This clonotype turned up a few times. This sequence joins TRBV7-2 and TRBJ2-2; D is undetermined. Between the trimmed V and J ends, which lost 3 bases and 8 bases, there was a span of 7 bases. This CDR3 region has 12 residues. CDR1 and CDR2 from the germline V gene are SGHTA and FQGNSA. CDR3 sequence: CASSFLEGELFF. CDR3 DNA: TGTGCCAGCAGCTTCCTCGAGGGGGAGCTGTTTTTT.

This chain joins TRBV5-1 and TRBJ1-3; D is unresolved. Germline V gene lookup returns CDR1 SGHRS and CDR2 YFSETQ. The CDR3 is 15 amino acids. The ends were cut back, 0 bases at V and 0 bases at J, with 7 bases in the middle. The CDR3 coding sequence is TGCGCCAGCAGCTTGGCCGACAACTCTGGAAACACCATATATTTT. As protein: CASSLADNSGNTIYF.

This clonotype was counted a few times. The rearrangement joins TRBV27 to TRBJ2-3, with D unresolved. CDR1 is MNHEY, CDR2 SMNVEV, per germline (reference sequence). With 5 bases removed from V and 3 bases from J, the gap between germline ends came to 21 bases. CDR3 length: 17 residues. CDR3 region: CASSPSDVILGTDTQYF. In DNA, the CDR3 is TGTGCCAGCAGTCCCTCGGACGTTATCCTGGGGACAGATACGCAGTATTTT.

This sequence joins TRBV29-1 and TRBJ2-3; either TRBD1 or TRBD2 may supply D (6 bases each). The length of the CDR3 is 13 residues. Germline V gives CDR1 SQVTM, CDR2 ANQGSEA. Trimming shortened V by 3 bases and J by 6 bases, and 13 bases separated the two germline ends. The CDR3, as DNA: TGCAGCGTTGAGACGAGAGGGGGGGATACGCAGTATTTT. It codes for CSVETRGGDTQYF.

This clonotype has just a few counts. The gene calls are TRBV7-2 and TRBJ1-1; TRBD1 is a possible D gene (6 bases). Trimming removed 1 base from V and 5 bases from J, with 11 bases in between. This CDR3 spans 14 amino acids. Looked up from germline, CDR1 is SGHTA and CDR2 is FQGNSA. Written as DNA, the CDR3 is TGTGCCAGCAGCTTAGGGGGGGCTGTTACTGAAGCTTTCTTT. It is translated as CASSLGGAVTEAFF.

The V gene is TRBV5-1, the J gene TRBJ2-2; TRBD1 is a possible D gene (5 bases). Germline V gives CDR1 SGHRS, CDR2 YFSETQ. This CDR3 is 15 amino acids long. Trimming pared 0 bases from V and 6 bases from J, leaving 12 bases between. In nucleotides, the CDR3 is TGCGCCAGCAGCTTGGGACAGTCTGACCCCGGGGAGCTGTTTTTT. It translates to CASSLGQSDPGELFF.